The T cell receptor beta chain described here comes from a study of CD8+CD57+ T cells in acquired aplastic anemia. Turning to the study itself: For CD4+ cells, healthy donors had an average of approximately 11 million reads.

J gave up 1 base and V 2 bases, and 8 bases lay outside the gene matches. CDR1 and CDR2 from the germline V gene are MNHEY and SMNVEV (reference sequence). The CDR3 has 17 residues. According to the study, genomic DNA was the template for TCR beta VDJ and CDR3 profiling. TCRdb recomputed calls from the reads with MiXCR, one row per CDR3 protein. This table holds 350,000 to 450,000 distinct CDR3 sequences, 55% to 70% found once. The source material was sorted CD4+, CD8+, or CD8+CD57+ T cells (not recorded which) from PBMCs. The receptor was isolated from a human donor in good health, serving as a control. This chain links TRBV27 with TRBJ2-3; 8 bases match TRBD2. The CDR3 DNA reads TGTGCCAGCAGTTTAGGGAGGCCTAGCGGGCGCACAGATACGCAGTATTTT. Translation: CASSLGRPSGRTDTQYF.